Listed below are T cell receptor beta chains from one sample, sequenced in a study of Graves' ophthalmopathy and Graves' hyperthyroidism. Using its own MiXCR run on the multiplex PCR reads, TCRdb lists one record per CDR3 protein. Among around 1,000,000 distinct CDR3 sequences listed, approximately 35% were seen once. Material: peripheral blood or thyroid tissue (not recorded which). The receptors shown here come from an adult man with Graves' hyperthyroidism. CDR3s include the opening cysteine and the closing phenylalanine or tryptophan. A D gene is named only where the DNA matches it firmly. Size is stated for part of the rows, as once, few or many counts, or as a class when the clone is expanded.

clone_size: NA
v_call: TRBV29-1
j_call: TRBJ2-7
d_call: NA
cdr3_aa: CSVEDPGERYEQYF

clone_size: NA
v_call: TRBV7-3
j_call: TRBJ2-7
d_call: TRBD1
cdr3_aa: CASSPLGTGDYEQYF

clone_size: few
v_call: TRBV28
j_call: TRBJ2-7
d_call: NA
cdr3_aa: CASRPVGDRTYEQYF

clone_size: NA
v_call: TRBV20-1
j_call: TRBJ2-2
d_call: NA
cdr3_aa: CSASSGNANTGELFF

clone_size: few
v_call: TRBV2
j_call: TRBJ2-5
d_call: TRBD1
cdr3_aa: CASRGTGAAGETQYF

clone_size: NA
v_call: TRBV12-3/TRBV12-4
j_call: TRBJ2-5
d_call: NA
cdr3_aa: CASSLGSANTGETQYF

clone_size: NA
v_call: TRBV6-5
j_call: TRBJ1-2
d_call: NA
cdr3_aa: CASRTTATNYGYTF

clone_size: many
v_call: TRBV20-1
j_call: TRBJ1-4
d_call: NA
cdr3_aa: CSARDLEQGREKLFF

clone_size: many
v_call: TRBV7-2
j_call: TRBJ2-5
d_call: NA
cdr3_aa: CASSLSQKETQYF

clone_size: NA
v_call: TRBV10-3
j_call: TRBJ1-1
d_call: TRBD1
cdr3_aa: CAISDPWDRVNTEAFF

clone_size: NA
v_call: TRBV19
j_call: TRBJ2-6
d_call: NA
cdr3_aa: CASSRDPNVLTF

clone_size: many
v_call: TRBV19
j_call: TRBJ1-2
d_call: TRBD1
cdr3_aa: CASSPIPGQTTKRYGYTF

clone_size: NA
v_call: TRBV10-3
j_call: TRBJ2-3
d_call: NA
cdr3_aa: CAIRDLVSTDTQYF

clone_size: NA
v_call: TRBV30
j_call: TRBJ1-1
d_call: NA
cdr3_aa: CAWSLGEAFF

clone_size: NA
v_call: TRBV5-5
j_call: TRBJ1-1
d_call: NA
cdr3_aa: CASSFYMWKLNTEAFF

clone_size: many
v_call: TRBV10-3
j_call: TRBJ2-2
d_call: NA
cdr3_aa: CAISPGRGDAGELFF

clone_size: NA
v_call: TRBV7-2
j_call: TRBJ2-7
d_call: TRBD2
cdr3_aa: CASSPGASGGAIKQYF

clone_size: many
v_call: TRBV7-2
j_call: TRBJ2-2
d_call: NA
cdr3_aa: CASSLDLANTGELFF

clone_size: NA
v_call: TRBV7-8
j_call: TRBJ1-6
d_call: TRBD1
cdr3_aa: CASSQGQLYNSPLHF

clone_size: many
v_call: TRBV5-8
j_call: TRBJ1-5
d_call: NA
cdr3_aa: CASHDQPQHF

clone_size: many
v_call: TRBV29-1
j_call: TRBJ2-7
d_call: NA
cdr3_aa: CSVESGLSSYEQYF

clone_size: many
v_call: TRBV7-9
j_call: TRBJ2-7
d_call: NA
cdr3_aa: CASSLHSSPHEQYF

clone_size: NA
v_call: TRBV24-1
j_call: TRBJ1-2
d_call: NA
cdr3_aa: CATSYGGAYGYTF

clone_size: many
v_call: TRBV6-5
j_call: TRBJ1-5
d_call: NA
cdr3_aa: CASSYADRAPQHF

clone_size: many
v_call: TRBV7-9
j_call: TRBJ1-2
d_call: NA
cdr3_aa: CASSLARQRDGYTF

clone_size: NA
v_call: TRBV6-2/TRBV6-3
j_call: TRBJ1-1
d_call: TRBD1
cdr3_aa: CASSNTGTGEDTEAFF

clone_size: many
v_call: TRBV20-1
j_call: TRBJ2-7
d_call: NA
cdr3_aa: CSARDAQGGSGYEQYF

clone_size: NA
v_call: TRBV12-3/TRBV12-4
j_call: TRBJ2-7
d_call: NA
cdr3_aa: CASSHLHRRSYEQYF

clone_size: NA
v_call: TRBV11-2
j_call: TRBJ1-5
d_call: TRBD1
cdr3_aa: CATRRQGSTQPQHF

clone_size: few
v_call: TRBV6-5
j_call: TRBJ1-2
d_call: NA
cdr3_aa: CASSGDKRTNYGYTF

clone_size: NA
v_call: TRBV10-3
j_call: TRBJ2-7
d_call: TRBD1
cdr3_aa: CATRWTGGTREQYF

clone_size: NA
v_call: TRBV7-8
j_call: TRBJ2-5
d_call: TRBD2
cdr3_aa: CASSRTSGGLETQYF

clone_size: NA
v_call: TRBV20-1
j_call: TRBJ1-2
d_call: NA
cdr3_aa: CSARDGGYTF

clone_size: NA
v_call: TRBV10-3
j_call: TRBJ2-2
d_call: TRBD2
cdr3_aa: CASKLAGETRELFF

clone_size: many
v_call: TRBV20-1
j_call: TRBJ2-5
d_call: TRBD2
cdr3_aa: CSANTGLAEQETQYF

clone_size: many
v_call: TRBV2
j_call: TRBJ1-5
d_call: TRBD1
cdr3_aa: CASSGRQGAQPQHF

clone_size: NA
v_call: TRBV6-5
j_call: TRBJ2-2
d_call: NA
cdr3_aa: CAISDYDQGTGELFF